This is a list of T cell receptor beta chains from one sample in a study of PD-1 blockade in classical Hodgkin lymphoma. The repertoire was sequenced with immunoSEQ multiplex PCR; TCRdb's copy has only in-frame clones and lacks some. This table has roughly 13,000 clones, around 92% appearing once. The sequencing here drew on peripheral blood mononuclear cells (PBMCs), taken at baseline. These receptors all come from a human donor with classical Hodgkin lymphoma. Both conserved end residues are part of each CDR3. A D gene is named only where the DNA matches it firmly. A clone size is listed for some rows: how often the clone was seen (once, few, many), or a class if it is expanded.

TRBJ2-7 TRBD1 TRBV7-8 . CASSETGGIYEQYF TGTGCCAGCAGCGAAACAGGGGGCATCTATGAGCAGTACTTC
TRBJ2-7 TRBD1 TRBV5-1 . CASSKGGTGGSYEQYF TGCGCCAGCAGTAAGGGAGGGACAGGGGGATCCTACGAGCAGTACTTC
TRBJ1-5 . TRBV21-1 . CASSKTETDFNQPQHF TGTGCCAGCAGCAAGACGGAAACAGACTTCAATCAGCCCCAGCATTTT
TRBJ2-2 TRBD1 TRBV18 . CASSPDREYLELFF TGTGCCAGCTCACCGGACAGGGAATATCTGGAGCTGTTTTTT
TRBJ1-1 . TRBV7-2 once CASSLSSGTTANTEAFF TGTGCCAGCAGCTTATCGTCTGGGACTACAGCGAACACTGAAGCTTTCTTT
TRBJ1-5 . TRBV7-9 once CASSPDRQNQPQHF TGTGCCAGCAGCCCCGACAGACAAAATCAGCCCCAGCATTTT
TRBJ2-1 TRBD1 TRBV5-1 . CASSLGTGGGGEQFF TGCGCCAGCAGCTTGGGGACAGGGGGCGGTGGTGAGCAGTTCTTC
TRBJ2-5 . TRBV4-2 . CASSQDPGLGRETQYF TGTGCCAGCAGCCAAGACCCGGGACTGGGGCGGGAGACCCAGTACTTC
TRBJ2-3 TRBD1 TRBV5-1 . CASSYDRGYNTQYF TGCGCCAGCAGCTATGACAGGGGGTACAATACGCAGTATTTT
TRBJ2-1 TRBD2 TRBV5-1 . CASIPSGGEYNEQFF TGCGCCAGCATCCCGAGCGGGGGGGAGTACAATGAGCAGTTCTTC
TRBJ1-6 . TRBV15 . CATSRAEVLSPLHF TGTGCCACCAGCAGAGCGGAGGTATTGTCACCCCTCCACTTT
TRBJ2-2 . TRBV2 . CASSSTIPGELFF TGTGCCAGCAGTTCCACCATCCCCGGGGAGCTGTTTTTT
TRBJ1-5 TRBD1 TRBV5-1 . CASSLQGAPGQPQHF TGCGCCAGCAGCTTGCAGGGGGCCCCGGGACAGCCCCAGCATTTT
TRBJ1-4 . TRBV5-1 . CASSADGVAEKLFF TGCGCCAGCAGCGCTGACGGGGTAGCTGAAAAACTGTTTTTT
TRBJ2-1 TRBD1 TRBV5-1 . CASSSQGMNYNEQFF TGCGCCAGCAGCTCACAGGGGATGAACTACAATGAGCAGTTCTTC
TRBJ2-1 . TRBV19 . CASSNGYYNEQFF TGTGCCAGTAGTAATGGGTATTACAATGAGCAGTTCTTC
TRBJ1-3 TRBD1 TRBV5-1 . CASSLTGTAGNTIYF TGCGCCAGCAGCTTGACCGGGACAGCTGGAAACACCATATATTTT
TRBJ2-5 . TRBV5-1 few CASSLEGPETQYF TGCGCCAGCAGCTTGGAAGGGCCAGAGACCCAGTACTTC
TRBJ1-4 . TRBV30 . CAWSQVGWTEKLFF TGTGCCTGGAGTCAGGTTGGGTGGACTGAAAAACTGTTTTTT
TRBJ1-6 TRBD1 TRBV2 . CASSQDRENSPLHF TGTGCCAGCAGTCAAGACAGGGAAAATTCACCCCTCCACTTT
TRBJ1-6 . TRBV7-6 . CASSLVVRPNSPLHF TGTGCCAGCAGCTTAGTTGTCAGGCCGAATTCACCCCTCCACTTT
TRBJ2-3 TRBD1 TRBV5-1 . CASSPETGWLYTQYF TGCGCCAGCAGCCCCGAGACAGGGTGGTTGTATACGCAGTATTTT
TRBJ2-2 . TRBV30 . CAWSVRGNTGELFF TGTGCCTGGAGTGTTAGAGGGAACACCGGGGAGCTGTTTTTT
TRBJ2-3 TRBD2 TRBV5-1 . CASSLVGRAGGMTDTQYF TGCGCCAGCAGCTTGGTTGGTAGAGCGGGGGGCATGACAGATACGCAGTATTTT
TRBJ1-1 TRBD1 TRBV4-1 . CASSHHSGTGNTEAFF TGCGCCAGCAGCCATCACTCCGGGACAGGGAACACTGAAGCTTTCTTT
TRBJ1-2 . TRBV6-1 . CASSVDNYGYTF TGTGCCAGCAGTGTCGACAACTATGGCTACACCTTC
TRBJ2-5 TRBD2 TRBV4-1 . CASRGGLGTQYF TGCGCCAGCCGGGGGGGCCTGGGGACCCAGTACTTC
TRBJ1-2 . TRBV6-6 . CASSSRTDGYTF TGTGCCAGCAGTTCCCGGACGGATGGCTACACCTTC
TRBJ1-1 . TRBV27 . CASSLSGVGEAFF TGTGCCAGCAGTTTATCAGGGGTCGGTGAAGCTTTCTTT
TRBJ2-7 . TRBV28 . CASSLQDYEQYF TGTGCCAGCAGTTTACAGGATTACGAGCAGTACTTC
TRBJ1-1 . TRBV7-9 once CASSLGSHTEAFF TGTGCCAGCAGCTTGGGGTCCCACACTGAAGCTTTCTTT
TRBJ1-2 . TRBV5-1 . CASSSGPLGGYTF TGCGCCAGCAGTTCGGGACCGCTCGGCGGCTACACCTTC
TRBJ2-1 . TRBV5-5 once CASSLQGSAYNEQFF TGTGCCAGCAGCTTGCAGGGTAGCGCCTACAATGAGCAGTTCTTC
TRBJ2-2 TRBD1 TRBV2 . CASSTQGGNTGELFF TGTGCCAGCAGTACACAGGGGGGGAACACCGGGGAGCTGTTTTTT
TRBJ2-2 . TRBV6-5 . CASSSQGAGTGELFF TGTGCCAGCAGTTCGCAGGGCGCAGGCACCGGGGAGCTGTTTTTT
TRBJ2-7 . TRBV6-1 . CASSESIGSGSYEQYF TGTGCCAGCAGTGAATCCATAGGGTCTGGCTCCTACGAGCAGTACTTC
TRBJ1-5 TRBD1 TRBV19 . CASTPGQYNQPQHF TGTGCCAGTACCCCGGGACAGTACAATCAGCCCCAGCATTTT
TRBJ2-7 TRBD1 TRBV19 . CASSPSDRGQAEQYF TGTGCCAGTAGTCCGTCGGACAGGGGGCAGGCCGAGCAGTACTTC
TRBJ2-2 . TRBV5-3 . CARNPSHLPGQSTGELFF TGTGCCAGAAACCCCTCCCACCTTCCGGGACAATCCACCGGGGAGCTGTTTTTT
TRBJ2-5 . TRBV7-9 . CASSFERGSRGTQYF TGTGCCAGCAGCTTCGAAAGGGGCTCTAGAGGAACCCAGTACTTC
TRBJ2-5 TRBD2 TRBV6-5 . CASSYASAGGPETQYF TGTGCCAGCAGTTACGCATCGGCGGGGGGGCCGGAGACCCAGTACTTC
TRBJ1-4 TRBD1 TRBV5-1 . CASSFSTGTNEKLFF TGCGCCAGCAGCTTTTCGACAGGGACTAATGAAAAACTGTTTTTT
TRBJ2-7 TRBD1 TRBV23-1 . CVKHRDRGRYEQYF TGCGTCAAGCACCGGGACAGGGGGCGTTACGAGCAGTACTTC